Below are 25 T cell receptor beta chains sequenced from a single sample in a study of cytotoxic CD8 clonotypes in ibrutinib-treated CLL. Profiling relied on immunoSEQ multiplex PCR, and the TCRdb table lists in-frame clones only, not all of them. There are some 140,000 clones in the sample; around 90% occur only once, and 11% lies in the top ten. The input for sequencing was PBMCs, taken after 12 months of ibrutinib treatment. These receptors were taken from a human donor with chronic lymphocytic leukemia.

The CDR3 DNA sequence: TGTGCCAGTAGTATTGGGGACGGGAGCTCTGGAAACACCATATATTTT. This sequence encodes CASSIGDGSSGNTIYF. J is TRBJ1-3 and V is TRBV19; possible D gene TRBD1, 5 bases. Germline CDR1 reads LNHDA; CDR2 reads SQIVND (reference sequence). The V end was cut by 3 bases, the J end by 0 bases, with 12 bases between. The CDR3 runs 16 residues.

The chain has TRBV29-1 and TRBJ2-7; 9 bases agree with TRBD1. The CDR3 extends over 14 amino acids. V shed 3 bases and J 7 bases; nucleotides not matched to a gene: 10. Germline V gene lookup returns CDR1 SQVTM and CDR2 ANQGSEA. The CDR3 nucleotides read TGCAGCGTTGAGACAGGGACAGGGATAAGGGAGCAGTACTTC. Protein: CSVETGTGIREQYF.

This clone was seen a single time. The chain's CDR3 is CASSLYRPYEQYF. The DNA for the CDR3 is TGTGCCAGCAGCTTATACAGGCCCTACGAGCAGTACTTC. The chain uses TRBV7-9 and TRBJ2-7; D is possibly TRBD1 (5 bases). The CDR3 totals 13 residues. Germline-derived CDR1 and CDR2 are SEHNR and FQNEAQ (reference sequence). Deletions cut 2 bases from V and 2 bases from J, with 7 bases between.

The chain has TRBV19 and TRBJ1-1; D is unclear. This CDR3 region has 13 residues. Germline loops: CDR1 LNHDA, CDR2 SQIVND (reference sequence). V dropped 8 bases and J dropped 1 base, with 11 bases sitting between them. CDR3 protein: CASCDEANTEAFF. As DNA, the CDR3 is TGTGCCAGTTGCGACGAAGCGAACACTGAAGCTTTCTTT.

The chain combines TRBV6-4 with TRBJ2-1; the D gene is possibly TRBD1 (5 bases). The V end was cut by 2 bases, the J end by 7 bases, with 15 bases between. The CDR3 length is 15 residues. The V gene's germline CDR1 is MRHNA and CDR2 SNTAGT. CDR3 residues: CASSDQGALGNEQFF. The CDR3 region has the DNA TGTGCCAGCAGTGACCAAGGGGCACTCGGGAATGAGCAGTTCTTC.

This clone came up a few times. This rearrangement joins TRBV10-3 to TRBJ2-3, with 10 bases lining up with TRBD1. The length of the CDR3 is 14 residues. The trim removed 8 bases at V and 6 bases at J, leaving 8 bases unmatched. Germline V gene sequence: CDR1 ENHRY, CDR2 SYGVKD. The CDR3: CAISGTGALDTQYF. The CDR3, as DNA: TGTGCCATCTCAGGGACAGGGGCTTTGGATACGCAGTATTTT.

The CDR3 loop is CASSVHLYGYTF. CDR3 nucleotides: TGTGCCAGCAGTGTACATCTCTATGGCTACACCTTC. The chain combines TRBV27 with TRBJ1-2, with D unclear. Germline assignment: CDR1 MNHEY and CDR2 SMNVEV (reference sequence). CDR3 length equals 12 residues. The V and J ends lost 5 bases and 4 bases respectively, with 8 bases between them.

This chain joins TRBV4-3 and TRBJ1-2, with a weak D call TRBD1 (5 bases). V was shortened by 3 bases and J by 2 bases, with 16 bases between the two germline ends. CDR3 length equals 16 residues. The germline gives CDR1 LGHNA, CDR2 YSLEER. The CDR3 loop is CASSQSTGTLNYGYTF. In nucleotides, the CDR3 is TGCGCCAGCAGCCAGTCAACCGGGACCTTAAACTATGGCTACACCTTC.

The chain combines TRBV25-1 with TRBJ2-5; TRBD1 matches 7 bases. CDR3 length: 15 amino acids. The germline gives CDR1 MGHDK, CDR2 SYGVNS. Trimming took 4 bases from V and 5 from J; bases not matched to a gene: 10. CDR3 in amino acids: CASSGHRGIQETQYF. CDR3 DNA: TGTGCCAGCAGTGGACACAGGGGAATACAGGAGACCCAGTACTTC.

To note about this clone: At the DNA level, this CDR3 is encoded by other sequences in the same sample as well. The V gene is TRBV5-1, the J gene TRBJ1-3; D is possibly TRBD1 (6 bases). Germline V gene lookup returns CDR1 SGHRS and CDR2 YFSETQ. The CDR3 runs to 15 residues. Trimming removed 0 bases at V and 3 bases at J, with 10 bases between. CDR3 DNA: TGCGCCAGCAGCTTGGAACAGGGCAGTGGAAACACCATATATTTT. This translates into CASSLEQGSGNTIYF. The whole variable domain, filled in from reference TRBV5-1 and TRBJ1-3, reads KAGVTQTPRYLIKTRGQQVTLSCSPISGHRSVSWYQQTPGQGLQFLFEYFSETQRNKGNFPGRFSGRQFSNSRSEMNVSTLELGDSALYLCASSLEQGSGNTIYFGEGSWLTVV.

The chain carries TRBV7-9 and TRBJ2-3, with 11 bases lining up with TRBD2. V gave up 1 base and J gave up 4 bases; unmatched junction bases: 4. There are 16 residues in the CDR3. Germline assignment: CDR1 SEHNR and CDR2 FQNEAQ (reference sequence). DNA of the CDR3: TGTGCCAGCAGCTTAGGGCTACTAGCGGGAGCAGATACGCAGTATTTT. Translation gives CASSLGLLAGADTQYF. The full variable domain, rest sourced from reference TRBV7-9 and TRBJ2-3, is DTGVSQNPRHKITKRGQNVTFRCDPISEHNRLYWYRQTLGQGPEFLTYFQNEAQLEKSRLLSDRFSAERPKGSFSTLEIQRTEQGDSAMYLCASSLGLLAGADTQYFGPGTRLTVL.

This chain links TRBV5-1 with TRBJ2-7; the D gene is possibly TRBD1 (6 bases). V lost 4 bases, J lost 6 bases, and 11 bases lay in between. CDR3 length equals 12 residues. Germline V CDR1 and CDR2: SGHRS, YFSETQ. The DNA of the CDR3 is TGCGCCAGCAGCGGAACAGGGCTCGAGCAGTACTTC. Translating gives CASSGTGLEQYF.

The genes are TRBV11-2 and TRBJ2-7; a possible D gene is TRBD2 (6 bases). Trimming took off 1 base at V and 6 bases at J, with 13 bases between the two ends. The CDR3 consists of 14 residues. Germline CDR1 and CDR2: SGHAT and FQNNGV. This CDR3 reads CASSLARDSREQYF. As DNA, the CDR3 is TGTGCCAGCAGCTTAGCTCGGGACTCCCGCGAGCAGTACTTC.

The V call is TRBV29-1, the J call TRBJ2-4; 11 nucleotides align to TRBD2. Trimming removed 5 bases from V and 0 bases from J; junction bases left unmatched: 15. The CDR3 consists of 19 residues. Germline V gene data show CDR1 as SQVTM and CDR2 as ANQGSEA. Here the CDR3 reads CSVFDKSGLAAIAKNIQYF. For the CDR3, the DNA is TGCAGCGTTTTCGACAAATCGGGACTAGCGGCTATAGCCAAAAACATTCAGTACTTC. Using reference TRBV29-1 and TRBJ2-4 for the parts outside the CDR3, the full variable domain is SAVISQKPSRDICQRGTSLTIQCQVDSQVTMMFWYRQQPGQSLTLIATANQGSEATYESGFVIDKFPISRPNLTFSTLTVSNMSPEDSSIYLCSVFDKSGLAAIAKNIQYFGAGTRLSVL.

V gene TRBV6-5 combines with J gene TRBJ2-5; unclear D gene. V lost 1 base and J 3 bases, leaving 12 bases between the germline ends. Germline V CDR1 and CDR2: MNHEY, SVGAGI. The CDR3 runs 15 residues. The CDR3 reads CASSYYAAGKETQYF. The CDR3 DNA is TGTGCCAGCAGTTACTACGCGGCAGGCAAAGAGACCCAGTACTTC.

The CDR3: CAWIPRILGDTQYF. CDR3 bases: TGTGCCTGGATCCCTCGGATTTTGGGGGATACGCAGTATTTT. The J gene is TRBJ2-3, the V gene TRBV30; D remains unclear. With 4 bases removed from V and 6 bases from J, the gap between germline ends came to 17 bases. Germline V gene lookup returns CDR1 GTSNPN and CDR2 SVGIG (reference sequence). This CDR3 is built from 14 residues.

V usage is TRBV28 and J usage is TRBJ1-5, with D tentatively TRBD1 (5 bases). The CDR3 length is 12 residues. Germline lookup yields CDR1 MDHEN and CDR2 SYDVKM. The germline V and J ends were trimmed by 4 bases and 9 bases, with 10 bases remaining between them. CDR3 loop: CASSWTSGPQHF. The CDR3 DNA follows: TGTGCCAGCAGTTGGACAAGTGGGCCCCAGCATTTT.

The rearrangement links TRBV6-5 to TRBJ2-1; 8 bases fit TRBD1. This CDR3 comprises 16 residues. The germline CDR1 and CDR2 sequences are MNHEY and SVGAGI. Trimming cost V 2 bases and J 2 bases; bases outside gene matches: 5. CDR3 region: CASSYTPGQAYNEQFF. The CDR3 DNA sequence: TGTGCCAGCAGTTACACCCCGGGACAGGCCTACAATGAGCAGTTCTTC.

The V call is TRBV5-1, the J call TRBJ2-7; 10 nucleotides match TRBD2. J was trimmed by 5 bases and V by 0 bases; bases with no gene match: 8. CDR1 SGHRS and CDR2 YFSETQ come from the germline V gene. There are 16 residues in the CDR3. As DNA, the CDR3 is TGCGCCAGCAGCTTGGAACCAGCGGGAGGGCTTAACGAGCAGTACTTC. It yields the protein CASSLEPAGGLNEQYF.

This sequence joins TRBV5-6 and TRBJ2-2; the D gene is possibly TRBD1 (5 bases). This CDR3 spans 15 amino acids. V gave up 0 bases and J gave up 6 bases, with 12 bases separating them. From germline, CDR1 is SGHDT and CDR2 YYEEEE. CDR3 amino acids: CASSLAPQGPGELFF. The CDR3 nucleotides are TGTGCCAGCAGCTTGGCCCCGCAGGGCCCCGGGGAGCTGTTTTTT.

The gene calls are TRBV11-1 and TRBJ2-6, with 7 bases identical to TRBD1. From germline, CDR1 is SGHAT and CDR2 FQDESV (reference sequence). The CDR3 consists of 15 residues. Trimming removed 6 bases from V and 2 bases from J; junction bases left unmatched: 4. In nucleotides, the CDR3 is TGTGCCAGCAGAATTGACAGGGCTGGGGCCAACGTCCTGACTTTC. Amino acid sequence: CASRIDRAGANVLTF.

V is TRBV7-9 and J is TRBJ1-5; D remains unclear. V dropped 5 bases and J dropped 4 bases, with 18 bases sitting between them. The CDR3 runs to 16 residues. From germline, CDR1 is SEHNR and CDR2 FQNEAQ (reference sequence). CDR3 coding DNA: TGTGCCAGCAGCCACGACACAGAGAGGGCTAATCAGCCCCAGCATTTT. This gives the protein CASSHDTERANQPQHF.

The chain links TRBV14 to TRBJ2-1; D perhaps matches TRBD1 (6 bases). This CDR3 contains 13 residues. Per the germline V gene, CDR1 is SGHDN and CDR2 is FVKESK. V dropped 6 bases and J dropped 5 bases, with 11 bases sitting between them. DNA of the CDR3: TGTGCCAGCAGAATTAACAGGGACAATGAGCAGTTCTTC. Protein: CASRINRDNEQFF.

This chain joins TRBV4-2 and TRBJ1-1; possible D gene TRBD1, 5 bases. Germline-derived CDR1 and CDR2 are LGHNA and YNFKEQ. With 0 bases removed from V and 4 bases from J, the gap between germline ends came to 12 bases. This CDR3 is built from 15 residues. The chain's CDR3 is CASSQEIRGGTEAFF. In DNA, the CDR3 is TGTGCCAGCAGCCAAGAGATCCGGGGGGGCACTGAAGCTTTCTTT.

The rearrangement uses TRBV5-1 and TRBJ1-4; TRBD1 matches at 8 bases. J gave up 7 bases and V 4 bases, and 9 bases lay outside the gene matches. This CDR3 is 15 amino acids long. Germline V gives CDR1 SGHRS, CDR2 YFSETQ. For the CDR3, the DNA is TGCGCCAGCAGCATCTCCGGGACAGGTCCTGAAAAACTGTTTTTT. Amino acid sequence: CASSISGTGPEKLFF. The whole variable domain, remainder taken from reference TRBV5-1 and TRBJ1-4, is KAGVTQTPRYLIKTRGQQVTLSCSPISGHRSVSWYQQTPGQGLQFLFEYFSETQRNKGNFPGRFSGRQFSNSRSEMNVSTLELGDSALYLCASSISGTGPEKLFFGSGTQLSVL.